The sequence of this T cell receptor (beta chain) was determined in a study of beta chain features in type 1 diabetes. Study-level points and caveats: Sequencing the cDNA could make cells with high TCR expression show up more than they should. There was a moderate but significant shortening of TCRB CDR3s in all four CD4+ subsets of Type 1 diabetes patients. Patients' naive, central memory and Treg TCRB repertoires seemed closer to one another than those of healthy donors.

Expressed TCRB transcripts were sequenced, since all the RNA that had been isolated was reverse transcribed. Method: immunoSEQ multiplex PCR; TCRdb's copy keeps in-frame clones and lacks some. The top ten hold around 1.7% of the sample, which has over 40,000 clones, approximately 61% seen once. Germline V gene lookup returns CDR1 ENHRY and CDR2 SYGVKD. CDR3 length: 13 amino acids. Trimming removed 4 bases from V and 4 bases from J; junction bases left unmatched: 1. Points on this clone: Its antigen is not identified.

This chain joins TRBV10-3 and TRBJ2-5; 9 bases fit TRBD1. This TCR was recovered from a man younger than 40 with type 1 diabetes. Some clones in this sample may be carry-over from other donors' samples. The sequenced sample consisted of Tregs from blood. CDR3 sequence: CAISGGQGETQYF. The CDR3 region has the DNA TGTGCCATCAGTGGGGGACAGGGAGAGACCCAGTACTTC.